A single sample is the source of the 20 T cell receptor beta chains below, sequenced in a study of T cells in Graves' hyperthyroidism and ophthalmopathy (dated by TCRdb to the late 2010s). Library creation used multiplex PCR. TCRdb records Illumina HiSeq 2000 as the sequencer. TCR beta CDR3 regions were amplified from RNA transcripts. A first-round RT-PCR of the TCR CDR3 used the HTBI primer set with the Qiagen OneStep RT-PCR kit. TCRdb reanalyzed the raw reads on its own, using fastp at Q25 for trimming and MiXCR for clone calling, and kept in-frame beta chains. Every distinct CDR3 protein forms one entry, paired with its most common genes and DNA. Across this sample there are about 460,000 distinct CDR3 sequences, with around a fifth seen only once. Together, the top ten hold 45% to 55% of the sample. The sequencing sample was made of blood. The receptors come from a woman in her seventies with Graves' ophthalmopathy.

This clonotype was detected ten times or more. The J gene is TRBJ2-7, the V gene TRBV12-5; maybe TRBD2 (6 bases). Trimming removed 0 bases from V and 2 bases from J, with 14 bases in between. CDR3 size: 16 residues. Germline loops: CDR1 LGHNT, CDR2 FRNRAP. CDR3 amino acids: CASGLVLAGFAYEQYF. DNA of the CDR3: TGTGCTAGTGGTTTGGTACTTGCGGGATTCGCCTACGAGCAGTACTTC.

This clonotype was seen ten or more times. The V gene is TRBV28, the J gene TRBJ2-3; a possible D gene is TRBD2 (5 bases). The CDR3 totals 12 residues. V was cut by 4 bases and J by 4 bases, with 6 bases left in between. Germline values: CDR1 MDHEN, CDR2 SYDVKM. As DNA, the CDR3 is TGTGCCAGCAGTTGGGGAGCAGATACGCAGTATTTT. This codes for CASSWGADTQYF.

The sample holds a few counts of this clonotype. One end of the junction does not line up with germline, which may come from a read error. The chain recombines TRBV7-7 with TRBJ2-1; D may be TRBD1 (6 bases). This CDR3 contains 13 residues. CDR1 is SSHAT, CDR2 FNYEAQ, per germline (reference sequence). Here the CDR3 DNA reads TGTGCTAGCAGCCTCCAGCAGGGGAATGAGCAGTTCTTC. Translated: CASSLQQGNEQFF.

This clonotype was detected only a few times. The gene calls are TRBV5-1 and TRBJ2-7, with D tentatively TRBD1 (5 bases). V lost 6 bases and J 0 bases, leaving 10 bases between the germline ends. The CDR3 runs 13 residues. The germline V gene encodes CDR1 SGHRS and CDR2 YFSETQ. The CDR3 protein is CASNRQGSYEQYF. The CDR3, as DNA: TGCGCCAGCAACCGGCAGGGCTCCTACGAGCAGTACTTC. Together with reference TRBV5-1 and TRBJ2-7, the CDR3 gives the full variable domain: KAGVTQTPRYLIKTRGQQVTLSCSPISGHRSVSWYQQTPGQGLQFLFEYFSETQRNKGNFPGRFSGRQFSNSRSEMNVSTLELGDSALYLCASNRQGSYEQYFGPGTRLTVT.

This clonotype was recorded a few times. This chain connects TRBV11-2 to TRBJ1-1; D unresolved. Germline-derived CDR1 and CDR2 are SGHAT and FQNNGV. CDR3 length: 15 amino acids. The V end was cut by 2 bases, the J end by 6 bases, with 16 bases between. The CDR3 sequence is CASSLKSEGSAEAFF. In DNA form, the CDR3 reads TGTGCCAGCAGCTTAAAGTCGGAGGGATCCGCTGAAGCTTTCTTT.

In DNA form, the CDR3 reads TGTGCCAGTACCCTGAGTGGACCCGGCTCCGGGGAGCAGTTCTTC. Translating it yields CASTLSGPGSGEQFF. The chain recombines TRBV19 with TRBJ2-1, with unresolved D. CDR1 and CDR2 from the germline V gene are LNHDA and SQIVND (reference sequence). The CDR3 consists of 15 residues. V lost 7 bases, J lost 10 bases, and 23 bases lay in between.

This chain uses TRBV30 with TRBJ1-2, with no clear D. Trimming cost V 1 base and J 5 bases, with 5 bases left between them. Germline CDR1 and CDR2: GTSNPN and SVGIG (reference sequence). This CDR3 region has 11 residues. The CDR3, as DNA: TGTGCCTGGAGTGAAGGATATGGCTACACCTTC. Protein: CAWSEGYGYTF.

The chain is built from TRBV6-2 or TRBV6-3 and TRBJ2-5; the match to TRBD2 covers 10 bases. With V trimmed by 5 bases and J by 4 bases, 4 bases remained unmatched. This CDR3 contains 14 residues. Germline CDR1 and CDR2: MNHEY and SVGEGT. The CDR3 sequence: CASSHTSGTETQYF. Here the CDR3 DNA reads TGTGCCAGCAGTCACACTAGCGGGACAGAGACCCAGTACTTC.

The rearrangement links TRBV5-1 to TRBJ2-3; D gene uncertain. This CDR3 has 12 amino acids. Trimming cost V 3 bases and J 5 bases, with 7 bases left between them. Germline lookup yields CDR1 SGHRS and CDR2 YFSETQ. This chain's CDR3 is CASSSMGDTQYF. Here the CDR3 DNA reads TGCGCCAGCAGCTCGATGGGAGATACGCAGTATTTT.

The genes are TRBV9 and TRBJ2-1, with a possible D match to TRBD1 (6 bases). V was trimmed by 2 bases and J by 9 bases, leaving 15 bases between them. CDR1 is SGDLS, CDR2 YYNGEE, per germline. CDR3 size: 14 residues. The DNA of the CDR3 is TGTGCCAGCAGCGTGGAAAGCCTCAGGGGTGAGCAGTTCTTC. Residues: CASSVESLRGEQFF.

The table lists this clonotype with a few counts. This rearrangement joins TRBV5-1 to TRBJ2-7, with 7 bases lining up with TRBD1. V was pared by 3 bases and J by 3 bases, with 6 bases of the junction left unmatched. Germline V gene data show CDR1 as SGHRS and CDR2 as YFSETQ. CDR3 length equals 14 residues. CDR3 in amino acids: CASSSRDSYYEQYF. CDR3 DNA sequence: TGCGCCAGCAGCTCCCGGGACAGCTACTACGAGCAGTACTTC.

This clonotype was detected only a few times. The J gene is TRBJ1-1, the V gene TRBV7-8, with D possibly being TRBD1 (6 bases). Germline CDR1 reads SGHVS; CDR2 reads FQNEAQ. V was clipped by 5 bases and J by 5 bases, with 21 bases between them. The CDR3 spans 16 residues. The CDR3 spells CASSLMGGRTGTEAFF. The CDR3 nucleotides read TGTGCCAGCAGCCTAATGGGGGGGCGCACGGGGACTGAAGCTTTCTTT.

This clonotype has a handful of counts. The rearrangement joins TRBV15 to TRBJ2-7; D unclear. The CDR3 covers 16 residues. Trimming removed 4 bases from V and 3 bases from J, with 19 bases in between. Germline CDR1 and CDR2: LNHNV and YYDKDF (reference sequence). This CDR3 reads CATSKPGTPGYYEQYF. For the CDR3, the DNA is TGTGCCACCAGCAAACCGGGCACCCCGGGCTACTACGAGCAGTACTTC.

This clonotype appeared a single time. The chain carries TRBV7-9 and TRBJ2-3; D uncertain. Germline V gene sequence: CDR1 SEHNR, CDR2 FQNEAQ (reference sequence). Trimming removed 4 bases from V and 10 bases from J, with 9 bases in between. This CDR3 comprises 11 residues. The CDR3 loop is CASSSRVAQYF. The CDR3 region has the DNA TGTGCCAGCAGCTCAAGAGTTGCGCAGTATTTT. Full variable domain (remainder filled in from reference TRBV7-9 and TRBJ2-3): DTGVSQNPRHKITKRGQNVTFRCDPISEHNRLYWYRQTLGQGPEFLTYFQNEAQLEKSRLLSDRFSAERPKGSFSTLEIQRTEQGDSAMYLCASSSRVAQYFGPGTRLTVL.

The chain is built from TRBV6-5 and TRBJ1-6, with TRBD1 matching 10 bases. CDR1 is MNHEY, CDR2 SVGAGI, per germline. This CDR3 region has 17 residues. V lost 1 base to trimming and J lost 5 bases; unmatched junction nucleotides: 5. CDR3 nucleotides: TGTGCCAGCAGTTACTTCGGGACAGGGGCGAATAATTCACCCCTCCACTTT. Its protein is CASSYFGTGANNSPLHF.

This clonotype was detected ten times or more. The CDR3 sequence: CASSILQGYGGYTF. The CDR3 coding sequence is TGTGCCAGCAGTATATTACAGGGATATGGTGGCTACACCTTC. The chain joins TRBV12-3 or TRBV12-4 to TRBJ1-2; D possibly corresponds to TRBD1 (6 bases). The CDR3 covers 14 residues. Between the trimmed V and J ends, which lost 5 bases and 7 bases, there was a span of 17 bases.

This clonotype was counted a few times. The CDR3 is CASSQWDGNYGYTF. In DNA, the CDR3 is TGTGCCAGCAGCCAATGGGACGGAAACTATGGCTACACCTTC. The chain uses TRBV3-1 and TRBJ1-2, with D perhaps matching TRBD1 (5 bases). The CDR3 has 14 amino acids. Trimming removed 2 bases from V and 2 bases from J, with 9 bases in between. Germline assignment: CDR1 LGHDT and CDR2 YNNKEL (reference sequence).

A few counts support this clonotype. The gene calls are TRBV3-1 and TRBJ1-3; no firm D call. CDR1 and CDR2 from the germline V gene are LGHDT and YNNKEL (reference sequence). Trimming stripped 0 bases from V and 0 bases from J, with 3 bases between. CDR3 length: 14 amino acids. CDR3 region: CASSQDPSGNTIYF. Here the CDR3 DNA reads TGTGCCAGCAGCCAAGACCCCTCTGGAAACACCATATATTTT.

V gene TRBV13 combines with J gene TRBJ2-5; maybe TRBD2 (5 bases). The CDR3 sequence is 15 residues long. V was cut by 5 bases and J by 5 bases, with 18 bases left in between. Germline loops: CDR1 PRHDT, CDR2 FYEKMQ (reference sequence). The CDR3 DNA sequence: TGTGCCAGCAGCCTCGGGGTTCTCCCAGCGGAGACCCAGTACTTC. Translated, it gives CASSLGVLPAETQYF.

This clonotype has only a few counts. V gene TRBV5-1 combines with J gene TRBJ1-1; perhaps TRBD1 as D (6 bases). CDR1 is SGHRS, CDR2 YFSETQ, per germline. Trimming took 4 bases from V and 4 from J, leaving 14 bases between them. The CDR3 length is 14 residues. The chain's CDR3 is CASSAAGVGTEAFF. The CDR3 DNA is TGCGCCAGCAGCGCGGCAGGGGTTGGCACTGAAGCTTTCTTT.